Given below is one T cell receptor (beta chain) in context. Germline CDR1 reads SGHTA; CDR2 reads FQGNSA. The CDR3 is 17 residues long. Trimming removed 5 bases at V and 3 bases at J, with 20 bases between. This sample stems from a study of T cells after posttransplantation cyclophosphamide. TCRdb's table, derived via immunoSEQ multiplex PCR, lists solely in-frame clones and lacks some. The sample shows fewer than 12,000 clones, roughly 86% of them seen only once. Cyclophosphamide on days +3 and +4 followed busulfan-fludarabine conditioning and a marrow graft. This clonotype was sampled from a male patient aged 30 to 40 who received an allogeneic stem cell transplant from a related donor, was CMV-positive, and had acute GVHD only. A subset of T cells may come from the graft donor. The chain combines TRBV7-2 with TRBJ1-5; possibly TRBD1 for D (5 bases). Sequenced material: CD4+ T cells sorted from PBMCs, taken after allogeneic stem cell transplant with posttransplant cyclophosphamide. CDR3 DNA: TGTGCCAGCAGCCCCTTCGTCACAGGCTTTGACAATCAGCCCCAGCATTTT. This gives the protein CASSPFVTGFDNQPQHF.